These 27 T cell receptor beta chains were sequenced from one sample in a study of monozygotic twins with inflammatory bowel disease. TCRdb reanalyzed the 5' RACE reads and collapses them to one entry per CDR3 protein, without DNA. This sample's table has some 440,000 distinct CDR3 sequences. Material: blood. The receptors here all came from a human donor with ulcerative colitis or Crohn's disease, or a healthy co-twin of an affected twin (not recorded which).

The chain links TRBV5-1 to TRBJ2-1. The CDR3 covers 15 residues. Germline lookup yields CDR1 SGHRS and CDR2 YFSETQ. Here the CDR3 reads CASSLAGDSYNEQFF.

The rearrangement joins TRBV7-9 to TRBJ2-5; TCRdb names TRBD2, which stays unverified in the absence of DNA. Germline V lookup: CDR1 SEHNR, CDR2 FQNEAQ (reference sequence). The CDR3 has 15 amino acids. Here the CDR3 reads CASSFRAGGQETQYF. The entire variable domain, with the rest obtained from reference TRBV7-9 and TRBJ2-5, is as follows: DTGVSQNPRHKITKRGQNVTFRCDPISEHNRLYWYRQTLGQGPEFLTYFQNEAQLEKSRLLSDRFSAERPKGSFSTLEIQRTEQGDSAMYLCASSFRAGGQETQYFGPGTRLLVL.

The chain's CDR3 is CASSLVGGGGPF. The rearrangement joins TRBV7-2 to TRBJ2-1; checking the TCRdb D call of TRBD2 is not possible without DNA. In germline, CDR1 is SGHTA, CDR2 FQGNSA. The CDR3 spans 12 residues.

CDR3: CASSQPGTPSANYGYTF. V and J are TRBV14 and TRBJ1-2; TCRdb reports TRBD1, a call that lacks DNA to check it against. The length of the CDR3 is 17 residues. Per germline, CDR1 SGHDN and CDR2 FVKESK. The full variable domain, completed using reference TRBV14 and TRBJ1-2, is EAGVTQFPSHSVIEKGQTVTLRCDPISGHDNLYWYRRVMGKEIKFLLHFVKESKQDESGMPNNRFLAERTGGTYSTLKVQPAELEDSGVYFCASSQPGTPSANYGYTFGSGTRLTVV.

This chain links TRBV5-1 with TRBJ1-1; TCRdb picks TRBD1, but there is no DNA to check that call. The germline V gene encodes CDR1 SGHRS and CDR2 YFSETQ. The CDR3 loop spans 13 amino acids. The chain's CDR3 is CASSLAGGAEAFF.

CDR3 amino acids: CASSLTGVGGSWAFF. The V gene is TRBV7-8, the J gene TRBJ1-1; TCRdb's D call of TRBD1 is untestable without DNA. In germline, CDR1 is SGHVS, CDR2 FQNEAQ. This CDR3 is built from 15 residues. Full variable domain (rest looked up from reference TRBV7-8 and TRBJ1-1): GAGVSQSPRYKVAKRGQDVALRCDPISGHVSLFWYQQALGQGPEFLTYFQNEAQLDKSGLPSDRFFAERPEGSVSTLKIQRTQQEDSAVYLCASSLTGVGGSWAFFGQGTRLTVV.

This chain uses TRBV7-2 with TRBJ1-5; the TRBD1 assignment by TCRdb is unverifiable without DNA. The V gene's germline CDR1 is SGHTA and CDR2 FQGNSA. CDR3 length: 16 amino acids. The CDR3 spells CASSLVNTGGNQPQHF.

The chain employs TRBV7-8 and TRBJ1-2; TCRdb calls TRBD1, which cannot be checked without DNA. The germline CDR1 and CDR2 sequences are SGHVS and FQNEAQ. The CDR3 loop spans 11 amino acids. The CDR3 spells CASSSLTGYTF.

This sequence joins TRBV4-1 and TRBJ2-3; the D gene TCRdb calls, TRBD2, cannot be checked with no DNA. This CDR3 has 15 residues. Germline loops: CDR1 MGHRA, CDR2 YSYEKL. The CDR3 reads CASSHWGTATDTQYF.

The chain carries TRBV6-5 and TRBJ2-7; TCRdb designates TRBD1, a call that cannot be tested without DNA. Germline values: CDR1 MNHEY, CDR2 SVGAGI. The CDR3 is 14 amino acids. Here the CDR3 reads CASSSDRGPYEQYF.

The rearrangement joins TRBV20-1 to TRBJ2-7; without DNA, the TCRdb call of TRBD2 cannot be checked. The germline CDR1 and CDR2 sequences are DFQATT and SNEGSKA (reference sequence). The CDR3 runs 14 residues. CDR3 sequence: CSAETSGATYEQYF.

The chain has TRBV6-1 and TRBJ2-3; TCRdb lists TRBD1, though no DNA is available to test this call. CDR1 is MNHNS, CDR2 SASEGT, per germline. This CDR3 has 16 residues. CDR3 region: CASSEWIGAITDTQYF.

J is TRBJ1-2 and V is TRBV20-1; the D gene TCRdb calls, TRBD1, cannot be checked with no DNA. CDR3 length: 13 residues. Germline V gene data show CDR1 as DFQATT and CDR2 as SNEGSKA (reference sequence). The CDR3 sequence is CSAREEGSYGYTF.

The genes are TRBV20-1 and TRBJ2-1. The germline gives CDR1 DFQATT, CDR2 SNEGSKA (reference sequence). The CDR3 runs to 14 residues. The CDR3 spells CSASSQLALNEQFF.

CDR3 sequence reads: CASSPLLRGGSGELFF. The V gene is TRBV4-3, the J gene TRBJ2-2; with no DNA, the TCRdb D assignment of TRBD1 cannot be verified. The CDR3 is made up of 16 amino acids. In germline, CDR1 is LGHNA, CDR2 YSLEER.

The chain joins TRBV7-3 to TRBJ1-1; TCRdb's D call, TRBD1, is unchecked because there is no DNA. Germline values: CDR1 SGHTA, CDR2 FQGTGA. This CDR3 has 14 amino acids. The CDR3 sequence is CASSAADRNTEAFF.

The rearrangement links TRBV19 to TRBJ2-7; no DNA is available, so the TRBD1 call from TCRdb remains unchecked. The CDR3 length is 15 residues. The V gene's germline CDR1 is LNHDA and CDR2 SQIVND (reference sequence). CDR3 sequence: CASSTLGQGMNEQYF.

The chain uses TRBV6-2 or TRBV6-3 and TRBJ2-4; absent DNA, TCRdb's TRBD2 call cannot be checked. The CDR3 has 17 residues. Per germline, CDR1 MNHEY and CDR2 SVGEGT. The CDR3 protein is CASSYSFSGIPGNIQYF.

This chain uses TRBV3-1 with TRBJ2-2; checking the TCRdb D call of TRBD1 is not possible without DNA. Germline V gene lookup returns CDR1 LGHDT and CDR2 YNNKEL (reference sequence). This CDR3 is built from 14 residues. CDR3 sequence: CASSVDIVTGELFF.

The chain combines TRBV20-1 with TRBJ2-3; TCRdb reports TRBD1, a call that lacks DNA to check it against. The length of the CDR3 is 14 residues. The germline CDR1 and CDR2 sequences are DFQATT and SNEGSKA (reference sequence). The CDR3 sequence: CSARTGAATGTQYF.

V gene TRBV20-1 combines with J gene TRBJ2-3; TCRdb lists TRBD1, though no DNA is available to test this call. CDR3 length: 14 amino acids. The V gene's germline CDR1 is DFQATT and CDR2 SNEGSKA (reference sequence). The CDR3 sequence: CSASWGRGTDTQYF.

V is TRBV5-1 and J is TRBJ2-5; without DNA, the TCRdb call of TRBD2 cannot be checked. Looked up from germline, CDR1 is SGHRS and CDR2 is YFSETQ. This CDR3 region has 14 residues. The CDR3 sequence: CASSLGAQLETQYF.

The genes are TRBV27 and TRBJ1-2; TCRdb outputs TRBD1, but without DNA this stays unchecked. The germline V gene has CDR1 MNHEY and CDR2 SMNVEV (reference sequence). The CDR3 runs to 16 residues. The CDR3: CASSSYPGTGLPGYTF.

The genes are TRBV6-6 and TRBJ2-3; no DNA is available, so the TRBD1 call from TCRdb remains unchecked. CDR1 is MNHNY, CDR2 SVGAGI, per germline (reference sequence). This CDR3 has 14 amino acids. The CDR3 region is CASSLQGAGDTQYF.

The J gene is TRBJ2-1, the V gene TRBV20-1; the TCRdb D gene call, TRBD2, has no DNA to confirm it. The CDR3 is made up of 13 amino acids. Looked up from germline, CDR1 is DFQATT and CDR2 is SNEGSKA (reference sequence). CDR3 sequence: CSAWTSMGDEQFF.

This rearrangement joins TRBV20-1 to TRBJ1-3; TCRdb reports TRBD1, a call that lacks DNA to check it against. The CDR3 is 15 residues long. Germline V gene data show CDR1 as DFQATT and CDR2 as SNEGSKA (reference sequence). The chain's CDR3 is CSARGTGASGNTIYF.

The chain recombines TRBV7-2 with TRBJ2-3; lacking DNA, the TRBD1 call made by TCRdb goes unchecked. The CDR3 totals 14 residues. Germline V gene sequence: CDR1 SGHTA, CDR2 FQGNSA. The CDR3 loop is CASSSRDPVDTQYF.